Reported below is one T cell receptor (beta chain). Its antigen is not yet known. Per-nucleotide qualities are absent, and no much larger clonotype sits a single base away. Other DNA sequences in the sample encode the same CDR3. The immunoSEQ Assay, a bias-controlled multiplex PCR, was used to amplify TCRbeta CDR3 regions from genomic DNA. Per the source publication's procedure: The number of nucleated cells in each sample was estimated from the amplification of reference gene primers within the assay. To quantify the absolute abundance of each unique TCRbeta CDR3 rearrangement, sequence reads were collapsed and filtered. Productive Simpson clonality was computed per sample as the square root of Simpson's diversity index over productive rearrangements. TCRdb re-hosts the immuneACCESS table, in-frame sequences only. Its copies lack some clones; in the studies checked, an unresolved V gene accounts for under half of them, and the cause for the rest is not known. V and J calls and clone size are given by that table; D and trimming were obtained from the DNA. In this sample the table shows 200,000 to 250,000 clones, roughly 87% of which occur a single time. Under 2.5% of the sample is in the top ten clones.

Collaborating institutions collected whole blood in K2EDTA tubes following their own protocols. For TCRbeta analysis, collaborators shipped samples as frozen whole blood, isolated PBMCs, or DNA extracted from either of those sample types. These data originate in a study of blood T cell repertoires in COVID-19 (dated by TCRdb to the early 2020s). A note on the overall study: Samples from collaborators originated in the United States, Italy and Spain and spanned both the acute and convalescent phases of COVID-19. A de-identified subject ID, COVID-19 status, age in years and sex were almost always included in the sample metadata. The dataset comprised deeply sampled blood TCRbeta repertoires from subjects exposed to, actively infected with, or recovered from COVID-19. HLA class I and class II types, where available, came from metadata supplied by the sample provider rather than from assay-based typing. The material from the prospective study consisted of cDNA or gDNA derived from T cells, B-cell-depleted T cells, or PBMCs. The repertoires were released in a freely available public database meant as a resource for research on the immune response to SARS-CoV-2. Samples came from the ongoing ImmuneRACE study (first 160 participants) plus 1,254 subjects from 6 global collaborators.

The investigation overall reported the following: The quantity of clinical and demographic metadata differed by source and by participant and was supplied without curation.

CDR1 and CDR2 are read off the germline V gene (reference sequence) as LNHDA and SQIVND. The cysteine opens and the phenylalanine closes a CDR3 of 12 amino acids. Just CDR3 DNA is preserved here, 36 bases in frame from base 1. The germline ends are 8 bases apart after V is trimmed by 9 bases and J by 0 bases. The specimen was peripheral blood. The sequence came from a middle-aged man with active or convalescent COVID-19. Recombination joined TRBV19 with TRBJ1-1; 6 matching bases give a weak D call of TRBD1. The CDR3 here reads CASGQLNTEAFF. The DNA is TGTGCCAGCGGACAGTTGAACACTGAAGCTTTCTTT.